A selection of T cell receptor beta chains follows, all from one sample in a study of cytomegalovirus exposure and HLA in healthy donors. Assay: immunoSEQ multiplex PCR; the TCRdb copy retains only in-frame clones and omits some. The listing contains about 88,000 clones. Sequenced: PBMCs. These receptors originate from a girl aged 5-17 years in good health and CMV-seropositive. The CDR3 runs from the conserved cysteine through the conserved F or W. Each record gives: V gene, J gene, D gene, CDR3 DNA, CDR3 protein. D genes are given only for firm matches.

TRBV4-3,TRBJ2-5,TRBD2,TGCGCCAGCAGCCAGAACGGGGGGGATCAAGAGACCCAGTACTTC,CASSQNGGDQETQYF
TRBV7-2,TRBJ1-1,NA,TGTGCCAGCAGCTTTGGAGGATCGAAGAACACTGAAGCTTTCTTT,CASSFGGSKNTEAFF
TRBV9,TRBJ1-2,NA,TGTGCCAGCAGCCCGGGGGGGAACTATGGCTACACCTTC,CASSPGGNYGYTF
TRBV6-5,TRBJ2-1,TRBD1,TGTGCCAGCAGCTACGGGACAGGGGGCTACAATGAGCAGTTCTTC,CASSYGTGGYNEQFF
TRBV4-1,TRBJ1-2,NA,TGCGCCAGCAGCTACGAGACAGAGATACTCTATGGCTACACCTTC,CASSYETEILYGYTF
TRBV5-1,TRBJ2-5,TRBD1,TGCGCCAGCAGCTTTACGACAGGGGAGGTAGGGGAGACCCAGTACTTC,CASSFTTGEVGETQYF
TRBV4-3,TRBJ2-1,NA,TGCGCCAGCAGCCAAGATCGGGTAGGTCCGTACAATGAGCAGTTCTTC,CASSQDRVGPYNEQFF
TRBV6-1,TRBJ2-5,NA,TGTGCCAGCAGTGCAGAACTAGCCCAAGAGACCCAGTACTTC,CASSAELAQETQYF
TRBV4-3,TRBJ2-4,NA,TGCGCCAGCAGCCAAGCTATCGTCGAGAAACTAGCCAAAAACATTCAGTACTTC,CASSQAIVEKLAKNIQYF
TRBV5-1,TRBJ2-1,TRBD2,TGCGCCAGCAGCTTGTCTGGGACTAGTGCCAATGAGCAGTTCTTC,CASSLSGTSANEQFF